A selection of T cell receptor beta chains follows, all from one sample in a study of identifying expanded T cells in peripheral blood. Clones were sequenced by immunoSEQ multiplex PCR, and TCRdb holds only the in-frame ones, with some missing. The sample has under 130,000 clones; about 89% are singletons. Sequenced material: blood. The receptors come from a person aged 18-70 years in good health. Each CDR3 is given with its conserved first and last residue. A D gene is named only where the DNA matches it firmly. Clone size is stated in some rows and not others, as once, few, many or a class when expanded.

CDR3,DNA,J,size,V,D
CASSAGQLQDTQYF,TGTGCCAGCAGCGCCGGACAGCTTCAAGATACGCAGTATTTT,TRBJ2-3,.,TRBV9,.
CASIQRAGGGETQYF,TGTGCCAGCATCCAAAGGGCCGGGGGGGGTGAGACCCAGTACTTC,TRBJ2-5,.,TRBV5-4,TRBD2
CASSQDSGGAETQYF,TGTGCCAGCAGCCAAGATAGCGGGGGGGCCGAGACCCAGTACTTC,TRBJ2-5,.,TRBV4-2,TRBD2
CASSPPSSYEQYF,TGTGCCAGCTCACCACCTAGCTCCTACGAGCAGTACTTC,TRBJ2-7,.,TRBV18,.
CASSFVTQYNEQFF,TGTGCCAGCAGCTTCGTGACCCAGTACAATGAGCAGTTCTTC,TRBJ2-1,.,TRBV7-9,.
CASSEGRDTQYF,TGCGCCAGCAGTGAGGGCAGGGATACGCAGTATTTT,TRBJ2-3,.,TRBV10-1,.
CASRARTSGGQETQYF,TGTGCCAGCAGAGCCAGGACTAGCGGGGGCCAAGAGACCCAGTACTTC,TRBJ2-5,once,TRBV2,TRBD2
CASSLDRGYQPQHF,TGTGCCAGCAGCTTAGACAGGGGGTATCAGCCCCAGCATTTT,TRBJ1-5,.,TRBV7-2,TRBD1
CASSQDPTSGGDVNIQYF,TGCGCCAGCAGCCAAGATCCAACTAGCGGGGGGGACGTCAACATTCAGTACTTC,TRBJ2-4,.,TRBV4-3,TRBD2
CASSQTRGQNTGELFF,TGTGCCAGCTCCCAAACCCGGGGCCAGAACACCGGGGAGCTGTTTTTT,TRBJ2-2,.,TRBV18,.
CASSEAAGGAYTEAFF,TGTGCCAGCAGTGAAGCGGCAGGGGGCGCGTACACTGAAGCTTTCTTT,TRBJ1-1,.,TRBV6-1,TRBD1
CASSVGSNQPQHF,TGTGCCAGCAGCGTAGGCAGCAATCAGCCCCAGCATTTT,TRBJ1-5,.,TRBV9,.
CASRPLSGEQYF,TGTGCCAGCAGACCGTTGAGTGGCGAGCAGTACTTC,TRBJ2-7,.,TRBV27,.
CASSSRGRSTDTQYF,TGTGCCAGCAGTTCAAGGGGAAGGAGCACAGATACGCAGTATTTT,TRBJ2-3,once,TRBV28,.
CASSSPWGYYEQYF,TGTGCCAGCAGCTCCCCTTGGGGGTACTACGAGCAGTACTTC,TRBJ2-7,.,TRBV7-2,.
CASSLWAGGFGTDTQYF,TGTGCCAGCAGCTTGTGGGCGGGCGGGTTCGGCACAGATACGCAGTATTTT,TRBJ2-3,few,TRBV7-9,.
CASSPLGGDQPQHF,TGTGCCAGCAGCCCCTTGGGAGGGGATCAGCCCCAGCATTTT,TRBJ1-5,.,TRBV5-5,.
CASSTDSSYEQYF,TGTGCCAGTAGTACGGACAGCTCCTACGAGCAGTACTTC,TRBJ2-7,once,TRBV19,.
CASMNTGKGSPLHF,TGTGCCAGTATGAACACCGGGAAAGGGTCACCCCTCCACTTT,TRBJ1-6,.,TRBV19,.
CASKALPTYEQYF,TGTGCCAGCAAGGCCCTCCCCACCTACGAGCAGTACTTC,TRBJ2-7,.,TRBV13,.
CASSVYGASTDTQYF,TGTGCCAGCAGCGTATATGGGGCAAGCACAGATACGCAGTATTTT,TRBJ2-3,.,TRBV9,.
CASRRSFGTGERNEQYF,TGTGCCAGCAGACGTTCATTCGGGACAGGGGAGAGGAACGAGCAGTACTTC,TRBJ2-7,.,TRBV2,TRBD1
CASSLLGTGGFGYTF,TGCGCCAGCAGCCTCCTCGGGACAGGGGGCTTCGGCTACACCTTC,TRBJ1-2,.,TRBV5-1,TRBD1
CAISRGLMDTEAFF,TGTGCCATCAGCAGGGGCCTCATGGACACTGAAGCTTTCTTT,TRBJ1-1,.,TRBV10-3,.
CASSLLNQPQHF,TGTGCCAGCAGCTTACTGAATCAGCCCCAGCATTTT,TRBJ1-5,.,TRBV7-9,.
CASSQDLRAGLSPHEKLFF,TGCGCCAGCAGCCAAGATCTTAGGGCAGGCCTATCTCCCCATGAAAAACTGTTTTTT,TRBJ1-4,.,TRBV4-3,.
CASSQRDSLTEAFF,TGTGCCAGCTCACAACGGGACAGTCTCACTGAAGCTTTCTTT,TRBJ1-1,.,TRBV18,TRBD1
CSVEEGGYYGYTF,TGCAGCGTTGAAGAGGGGGGATACTATGGCTACACCTTC,TRBJ1-2,.,TRBV29-1,.
CASSLESSGGAETGELFF,TGTGCCAGCAGCTTAGAGTCTAGCGGGGGGGCCGAGACCGGGGAGCTGTTTTTT,TRBJ2-2,.,TRBV7-8,TRBD2
CASSEAGGRVAEKLFF,TGTGCCAGCAGTGAGGCGGGGGGCAGGGTGGCGGAAAAACTGTTTTTT,TRBJ1-4,.,TRBV2,.
CASSPGGTDEQYF,TGTGCCAGCAGCCCCGGGGGCACGGACGAGCAGTACTTC,TRBJ2-7,.,TRBV7-8,.
CASRDDWGYEQYF,TGTGCCAGCAGAGACGACTGGGGATACGAGCAGTACTTC,TRBJ2-7,.,TRBV27,.
CASSLGTRETQYF,TGCGCCAGCAGCTTGGGTACACGAGAGACCCAGTACTTC,TRBJ2-5,.,TRBV5-1,.
CASTLGRVANTEAFF,TGTGCCAGCACCCTAGGGAGGGTAGCGAACACTGAAGCTTTCTTT,TRBJ1-1,.,TRBV28,.
CASSPPPGVNTEAFF,TGTGCCAGCTCACCACCGCCTGGGGTGAACACTGAAGCTTTCTTT,TRBJ1-1,many,TRBV18,.
CASSPYIGEKIQYF,TGTGCCAGCAGCCCCTACATAGGGGAAAAGATCCAGTACTTC,TRBJ2-5,.,TRBV27,.
CASSPGGVETQYF,TGTGCCAGCAGTCCAGGCGGGGTGGAGACCCAGTACTTC,TRBJ2-5,.,TRBV6-5,.
CASSQEIGLAGSTDTQYF,TGCGCCAGCAGCCAAGAAATCGGACTAGCGGGTAGCACAGATACGCAGTATTTT,TRBJ2-3,.,TRBV4-1,TRBD2
CASSIDSPGTSGYTDTQYF,TGTGCCAGTAGTATAGACAGCCCTGGGACTAGCGGATACACAGATACGCAGTATTTT,TRBJ2-3,.,TRBV19,TRBD2
CASSLGTITGELFF,TGTGCCAGTAGCCTCGGGACAATCACCGGGGAGCTGTTTTTT,TRBJ2-2,.,TRBV19,.
CASRPTLDRSTDTQYF,TGTGCCAGCAGACCGACCCTGGACAGAAGCACAGATACGCAGTATTTT,TRBJ2-3,.,TRBV28,.